The 26 T cell receptor beta chains reported below all come from one sample, sequenced in a study of blood T cell repertoires in COVID-19. TCRdb's table, derived via immunoSEQ multiplex PCR, lists solely in-frame clones and lacks some. The sample carries about 200,000 clones, 85% recorded once. The source material was peripheral blood. These receptors all come from a man in his sixties with COVID-19, enrolled during active disease.

The rearrangement uses TRBV18 and TRBJ2-1; TRBD1 aligns across 7 bases. CDR1 KGHSH and CDR2 LQKENI come from the germline V gene. The CDR3 contains 16 residues. The trim removed 1 base at V and 1 base at J, leaving 4 bases unmatched. This CDR3 reads CASSPLTQGSYNEQFF. DNA for the CDR3: TGTGCCAGCTCACCACTCACACAGGGGTCCTACAATGAGCAGTTCTTC.

The V and J genes are TRBV10-3 and TRBJ1-2; 7 nucleotides agree with TRBD1. The CDR3 totals 13 residues. V trimming: 5 bases; J trimming: 8 bases; junction bases outside the gene matches: 8. Germline assignment: CDR1 ENHRY and CDR2 SYGVKD. CDR3 amino acids: CAISRTGAEGYTF. In DNA form, the CDR3 reads TGTGCCATCAGTCGCACAGGGGCGGAAGGCTACACCTTC.

This sequence joins TRBV11-2 and TRBJ2-7; D gene uncertain. The CDR3 is 13 residues long. Germline CDR1 reads SGHAT; CDR2 reads FQNNGV. Trimming cost V 5 bases and J 6 bases, with 14 bases left between them. CDR3 sequence: CASSLPLLIEQYF. In nucleotides, the CDR3 is TGTGCCAGCAGCCTGCCCCTTCTAATCGAGCAGTACTTC.

The V call is TRBV5-4, the J call TRBJ2-1; 8 bases fit TRBD2. The CDR3 spans 19 residues. The germline V gene encodes CDR1 SGHNT and CDR2 YYREEE (reference sequence). J gave up 5 bases and V 2 bases, and 18 bases lay outside the gene matches. CDR3 DNA: TGTGCCAGCAGCTTCGGGGGGGCCTACGGGTCCCCATTCCACAATGAGCAGTTCTTC. Amino acids: CASSFGGAYGSPFHNEQFF. Based on the CDR3 plus reference TRBV5-4 and TRBJ2-1, the full variable domain is ETGVTQSPTHLIKTRGQQVTLRCSSQSGHNTVSWYQQALGQGPQFIFQYYREEENGRGNFPPRFSGLQFPNYSSELNVNALELDDSALYLCASSFGGAYGSPFHNEQFFGPGTRLTVL.

This chain joins TRBV6-5 and TRBJ2-2; 7 bases agree with TRBD1. V shed 4 bases, J shed 8 bases, and the junction held 13 bases outside the gene matches. This CDR3 is built from 16 residues. Germline CDR1 is MNHEY and CDR2 is SVGAGI. The chain's CDR3 is CASSSLGTEDSGELFF. As DNA, the CDR3 is TGTGCCAGCAGTTCCCTTGGGACAGAGGATTCAGGGGAGCTGTTTTTT.

The V gene is TRBV18, the J gene TRBJ1-1; possible D gene TRBD1, 5 bases. The CDR3 spans 15 residues. V lost 0 bases and J lost 4, with 12 bases in between. Germline V gives CDR1 KGHSH, CDR2 LQKENI. The CDR3 bases are TGTGCCAGCTCACCACCGGGCAGGCAGGGCACTGAAGCTTTCTTT. Translated: CASSPPGRQGTEAFF.

This chain joins TRBV7-9 and TRBJ1-1, with 8 bases fitting TRBD1. The length of the CDR3 is 15 residues. The trim removed 5 bases at V and 3 bases at J, leaving 8 bases unmatched. From germline, CDR1 is SEHNR and CDR2 FQNEAQ (reference sequence). The CDR3 coding sequence is TGTGCCAGCAGCGCTTCGGACAGGGAGCACACTGAAGCTTTCTTT. This gives the protein CASSASDREHTEAFF. Complete variable domain (other parts from reference TRBV7-9 and TRBJ1-1): DTGVSQNPRHKITKRGQNVTFRCDPISEHNRLYWYRQTLGQGPEFLTYFQNEAQLEKSRLLSDRFSAERPKGSFSTLEIQRTEQGDSAMYLCASSASDREHTEAFFGQGTRLTVV.

The J gene is TRBJ2-3, the V gene TRBV28, with 12 bases identical to TRBD2. CDR1 is MDHEN and CDR2 is SYDVKM in the germline V gene. This CDR3 region has 12 residues. With 7 bases clipped from V and 12 bases from J, the junction kept 5 bases outside the gene matches. The CDR3 DNA reads as TGTGCCAGCATGCTGACTAGCGGGAGTCAGTATTTT. This encodes CASMLTSGSQYF.

A word on this clone: Its ends do not fully match the called genes, so a read error is possible. The V and J genes are TRBV18 and TRBJ2-1, with D tentatively TRBD2 (6 bases). CDR1 is KGHSH and CDR2 is LQKENI in the germline V gene. CDR3 length: 17 residues. The CDR3 nucleotides read TGTGCCAGCTCACCACCGTCGGGCGGGGCCTCCCACAATGAGCAGTTCTTC. Its translation is CASSPPSGGASHNEQFF.

This chain connects TRBV10-3 to TRBJ2-7, with 8 nucleotides matching TRBD2. Germline V gene data show CDR1 as ENHRY and CDR2 as SYGVKD. V trimming: 10 bases; J trimming: 2 bases; junction bases outside the gene matches: 7. The CDR3 length is 13 residues. This chain's CDR3 is CASLSGATYEQYF. In DNA, the CDR3 is TGTGCCAGTCTTAGCGGGGCCACCTACGAGCAGTACTTC.

The CDR3: CASSLAGRENYGYTF. In nucleotides, the CDR3 is TGCGCCAGCAGCTTGGCCGGGAGGGAAAACTATGGCTACACCTTC. V and J are TRBV5-1 and TRBJ1-2, with D uncertain. V was clipped by 0 bases and J by 2 bases, with 11 bases between them. The CDR3 totals 15 residues. Germline CDR1 is SGHRS and CDR2 is YFSETQ.

The chain is built from TRBV5-1 and TRBJ2-2, with TRBD1 matching over 9 bases. J gave up 5 bases and V 0 bases, and 8 bases lay outside the gene matches. The CDR3 contains 17 residues. Germline-derived CDR1 and CDR2 are SGHRS and YFSETQ. CDR3 sequence: CASSLGGDREGTGELFF. As DNA, the CDR3 is TGCGCCAGCAGCTTGGGAGGGGACAGGGAAGGTACCGGGGAGCTGTTTTTT.

V is TRBV6-4 and J is TRBJ1-1; 9 bases line up with TRBD1. The germline V gene encodes CDR1 MRHNA and CDR2 SNTAGT. The CDR3 runs to 13 residues. V shed 4 bases, J shed 5 bases, and the junction held 2 bases outside the gene matches. CDR3 in amino acids: CASSGGTGTEAFF. The DNA for the CDR3 is TGTGCCAGCAGTGGTGGGACAGGGACTGAAGCTTTCTTT.

This clone was counted a single time. The chain has TRBV12-3 or TRBV12-4 and TRBJ1-2; D unresolved. The CDR3 is made up of 12 amino acids. V dropped 5 bases and J dropped 8 bases, with 12 bases sitting between them. The CDR3 is CASSPGMWGYTF. Here the CDR3 DNA reads TGTGCCAGCAGTCCAGGCATGTGGGGCTACACCTTC.

The CDR3 bases are TGTGCCTGGACCAAGGGACAAAGTAATTCACCCCTCCACTTT. Translated: CAWTKGQSNSPLHF. The chain has TRBV30 and TRBJ1-6; D is possibly TRBD1 (6 bases). Trimming took off 4 bases at V and 6 bases at J, with 13 bases between the two ends. Germline V gene lookup returns CDR1 GTSNPN and CDR2 SVGIG (reference sequence). CDR3 length equals 14 residues.

The V and J genes are TRBV30 and TRBJ1-4, with 8 bases fitting TRBD1. Trimming at V came to 0 bases and at J to 5 bases, leaving 5 bases not matched to a gene. CDR3 length: 15 residues. Germline lookup yields CDR1 GTSNPN and CDR2 SVGIG (reference sequence). The CDR3, as DNA: TGTGCCTGGAGTGTGGGGACAGGCGAAAATGAAAAACTGTTTTTT. This gives the protein CAWSVGTGENEKLFF. Full variable domain (outside the CDR3, taken from reference TRBV30 and TRBJ1-4): SQTIHQWPATLVQPVGSPLSLECTVEGTSNPNLYWYRQAAGRGLQLLFYSVGIGQISSEVPQNLSASRPQDRQFILSSKKLLLSDSGFYLCAWSVGTGENEKLFFGSGTQLSVL.

This chain connects TRBV7-3 to TRBJ2-1, with a tentative D call TRBD2 (6 bases). The CDR3 spans 14 residues. Germline loops: CDR1 SGHTA, CDR2 FQGTGA. Deletions cut 0 bases from V and 7 bases from J, with 10 bases between. In DNA, the CDR3 is TGTGCCAGCAGCTTAACCCGGGAGAAAAATGAGCAGTTCTTC. Translation gives CASSLTREKNEQFF.

The V and J genes are TRBV6-5 and TRBJ2-3; perhaps TRBD2 as D (6 bases). This CDR3 contains 16 residues. Looked up from germline, CDR1 is MNHEY and CDR2 is SVGAGI. V shed 0 bases and J shed 3 bases, with 13 bases lying between them. The CDR3 coding sequence is TGTGCCAGCAGTTACTCAGGAGGGAGTCCTACAGATACGCAGTATTTT. Amino acid sequence: CASSYSGGSPTDTQYF.

The genes are TRBV27 and TRBJ1-1; weak D call: TRBD1 (5 bases). This CDR3 is built from 14 residues. V was trimmed by 2 bases and J by 3 bases, leaving 10 bases between them. CDR1 MNHEY and CDR2 SMNVEV come from the germline V gene (reference sequence). Here the CDR3 DNA reads TGTGCCAGCAGTTTAGGGAGGGGCTACACTGAAGCTTTCTTT. This encodes CASSLGRGYTEAFF.

V and J are TRBV7-3 and TRBJ2-1; 9 bases agree with TRBD2. This CDR3 region has 15 residues. J was trimmed by 4 bases and V by 2 bases; bases with no gene match: 3. Germline CDR1 reads SGHTA; CDR2 reads FQGTGA. The CDR3 sequence: CASSLLAGPYNEQFF. CDR3 coding DNA: TGTGCCAGCAGCTTACTAGCGGGACCGTACAATGAGCAGTTCTTC.

This chain connects TRBV27 to TRBJ2-1, with D perhaps TRBD2 (7 bases). Trimming removed 6 bases from V and 7 bases from J, with 13 bases in between. The CDR3 spans 13 residues. Germline V gives CDR1 MNHEY, CDR2 SMNVEV (reference sequence). This CDR3 reads CASRGGVTNEQFF. CDR3 nucleotide sequence: TGTGCCAGCAGAGGGGGGGTAACAAATGAGCAGTTCTTC.

CDR3 DNA: TGCGCCAGCAGCCCACAGGGGCAGGACACTGAAGCTTTCTTT. Its translation: CASSPQGQDTEAFF. V and J are TRBV5-1 and TRBJ1-1; 7 bases are shared with TRBD1. Germline V gene data show CDR1 as SGHRS and CDR2 as YFSETQ. V gave up 4 bases and J gave up 3 bases; unmatched junction bases: 6. The CDR3 consists of 14 residues.

The chain carries TRBV20-1 and TRBJ2-3; 7 bases line up with TRBD1. The CDR3 has 15 amino acids. J lost 4 bases, V lost 3 bases, and 10 bases had no gene match. Germline assignment: CDR1 DFQATT and CDR2 SNEGSKA (reference sequence). CDR3 sequence (DNA): TGCAGTGCTAGTTCCTCGGGACAGAGGCCAGATACGCAGTATTTT. The encoded protein is CSASSSGQRPDTQYF.

The rearrangement joins TRBV7-2 to TRBJ1-2, with D tentatively TRBD1 (6 bases). CDR3 length: 14 residues. The germline CDR1 and CDR2 sequences are SGHTA and FQGNSA. Trimming stripped 1 base from V and 6 bases from J, with 12 bases between. This CDR3 is CASSLVGGGDGYTF. In nucleotides, the CDR3 is TGTGCCAGCAGCTTAGTTGGTGGGGGCGATGGCTACACCTTC.

The chain is built from TRBV27 and TRBJ2-3; unclear D gene. V was cut by 6 bases and J by 0 bases, with 10 bases left in between. This CDR3 comprises 14 residues. CDR1 and CDR2 (germline): MNHEY, SMNVEV (reference sequence). The CDR3: CASSYRASTDTQYF. CDR3 bases: TGTGCCAGCAGCTACCGAGCTAGCACAGATACGCAGTATTTT.

V and J are TRBV25-1 and TRBJ2-7, with 10 bases lining up with TRBD2. CDR1 MGHDK and CDR2 SYGVNS come from the germline V gene. The V gene end was trimmed by 1 base and the J gene end by 2 bases; junction bases not matched to a gene: 5. This CDR3 has 16 amino acids. The CDR3 bases are TGTGCCAGCAGTGAATCGACTAGCGGGCCCGCCTACGAGCAGTACTTC. Residues: CASSESTSGPAYEQYF.